A single sample gave rise to the 6 T cell receptor beta chains below, sequenced in a study of cytomegalovirus exposure and HLA in healthy donors. PCR involved 60 Vbeta and 13 Jbeta primers. Sequencing was performed with immunoSEQ multiplex PCR; in TCRdb, only in-frame clones are kept and a portion is missing. The sample records around 150,000 clones, approximately 9% being singletons. Sequenced material: PBMCs. These receptors were taken from a male donor in good health and CMV-seronegative.

This chain connects TRBV19 to TRBJ1-1; TRBD1 matches at 7 bases. V lost 6 bases and J lost 11; bases outside the gene matches: 9. Germline loops: CDR1 LNHDA, CDR2 SQIVND (reference sequence). The CDR3 contains 12 residues. The CDR3 coding sequence is TGTGCCAGTAGCCTCTCGACAGGGTGGGCTTTCTTT. Its translation is CASSLSTGWAFF.

This clone appeared a few times. CDR3 bases: TGTGCCAGCAGCTTAGGTTTCTACGGCGGACAGGGGGCACCCTACGAGCAGTACTTC. Protein: CASSLGFYGGQGAPYEQYF. This rearrangement joins TRBV7-7 to TRBJ2-7, with 11 bases that match TRBD1. This CDR3 has 19 amino acids. Germline V lookup: CDR1 SSHAT, CDR2 FNYEAQ (reference sequence). The V segment lost 1 base and the J segment 2 bases; nucleotides outside the gene matches: 13.

The chain recombines TRBV19 with TRBJ2-3; no clear D gene. CDR1 and CDR2 (germline): LNHDA, SQIVND (reference sequence). The CDR3 covers 12 residues. Trimming pared 3 bases from V and 5 bases from J, leaving 6 bases between. This CDR3 reads CASSISKDTQYF. The CDR3 DNA sequence: TGTGCCAGTAGTATTAGTAAAGATACGCAGTATTTT.

CDR3 residues: CASSFPAGDTGELFF. The CDR3 nucleotides read TGTGCCAGCAGTTTCCCAGCGGGGGACACCGGGGAGCTGTTTTTT. V usage is TRBV28 and J usage is TRBJ2-2, with 8 nucleotides matching TRBD2. Germline trimming cut 3 bases from V and 3 bases from J; bases unmatched to any gene: 3. There are 15 residues in the CDR3. Germline V CDR1 and CDR2: MDHEN, SYDVKM. The full variable domain, with the rest looked up from reference TRBV28 and TRBJ2-2, is DVKVTQSSRYLVKRTGEKVFLECVQDMDHENMFWYRQDPGLGLRLIYFSYDVKMKEKGDIPEGYSVSREKKERFSLILESASTNQTSMYLCASSFPAGDTGELFFGEGSRLTVL.

The rearrangement joins TRBV5-6 to TRBJ1-2, with 7 bases matching TRBD1. CDR1 and CDR2 from the germline V gene are SGHDT and YYEEEE. The V segment lost 3 bases and the J segment 4 bases; nucleotides outside the gene matches: 9. This CDR3 has 15 residues. CDR3 DNA sequence: TGTGCCAGCAGCTCTGGACAGGCCTTTGCCTATGGCTACACCTTC. It is translated as CASSSGQAFAYGYTF.

This clone appeared a few times. V usage is TRBV6-5 and J usage is TRBJ2-2; 9 bases are shared with TRBD1. The junction had 7 bases not matched to a gene; V was cut back by 6 bases and J by 8 bases. Germline CDR1 and CDR2: MNHEY and SVGAGI. The CDR3 spans 14 residues. CDR3 DNA: TGTGCCAGCAGAACCGACAGGGGGAAGGGGGAGCTGTTTTTT. It yields the protein CASRTDRGKGELFF.